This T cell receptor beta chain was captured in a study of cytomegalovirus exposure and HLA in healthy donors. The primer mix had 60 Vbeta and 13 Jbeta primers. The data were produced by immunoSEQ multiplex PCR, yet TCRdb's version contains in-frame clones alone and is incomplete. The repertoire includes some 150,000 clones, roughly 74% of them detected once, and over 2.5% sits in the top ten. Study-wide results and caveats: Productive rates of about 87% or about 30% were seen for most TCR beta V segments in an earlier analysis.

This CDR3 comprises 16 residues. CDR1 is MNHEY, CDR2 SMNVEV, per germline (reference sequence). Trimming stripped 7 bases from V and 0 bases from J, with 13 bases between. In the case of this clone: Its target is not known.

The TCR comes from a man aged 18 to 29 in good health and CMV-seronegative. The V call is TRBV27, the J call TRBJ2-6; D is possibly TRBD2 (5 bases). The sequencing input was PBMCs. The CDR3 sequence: CASTSWEYSGANVLTF. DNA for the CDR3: TGTGCCAGCACCTCTTGGGAGTACTCTGGGGCCAACGTCCTGACTTTC.